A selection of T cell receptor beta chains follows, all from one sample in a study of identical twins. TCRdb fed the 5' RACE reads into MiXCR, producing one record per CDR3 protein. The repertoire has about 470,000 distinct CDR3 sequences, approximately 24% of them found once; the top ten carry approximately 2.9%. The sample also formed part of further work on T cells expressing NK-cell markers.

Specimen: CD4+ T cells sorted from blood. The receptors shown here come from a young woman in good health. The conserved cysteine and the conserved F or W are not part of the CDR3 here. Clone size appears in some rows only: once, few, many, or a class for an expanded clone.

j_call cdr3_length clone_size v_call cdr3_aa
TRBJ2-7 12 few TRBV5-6 ASSSTGISYEQY
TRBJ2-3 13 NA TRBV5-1 ASSLGTVRTDTQY
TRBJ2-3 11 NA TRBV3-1 ASSIGDTDTQY
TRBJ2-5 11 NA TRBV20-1 SALRALSETQY
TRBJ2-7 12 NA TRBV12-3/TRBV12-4 ASTKIGGAYEQY
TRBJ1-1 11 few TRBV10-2 ASKRQEGTEAF
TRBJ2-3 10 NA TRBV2 ASTYGRGTQY
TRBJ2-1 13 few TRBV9 ASSVARAQYNEQF
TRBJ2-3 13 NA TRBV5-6 ASRRGTDYTDTQY
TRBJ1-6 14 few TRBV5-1 ASSLAEGRGNSPLH
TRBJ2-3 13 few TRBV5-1 ASNLLGTSTDTQY
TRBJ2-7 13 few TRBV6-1 ASRRGTGASYEQY
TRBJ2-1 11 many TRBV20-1 SARVTTRGEQF
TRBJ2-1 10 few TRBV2 ASSEDDNEQF
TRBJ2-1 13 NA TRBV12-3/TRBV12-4 ASRGRARDYNEQF
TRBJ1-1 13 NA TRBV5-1 ASRQRIGQNTEAF
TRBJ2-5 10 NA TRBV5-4 ASSPALGAQY
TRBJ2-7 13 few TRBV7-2 ASSLVQGPTYEQY
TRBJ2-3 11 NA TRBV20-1 SANDRATDTQY
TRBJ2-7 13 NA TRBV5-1 ASSPAGTTYYEQY
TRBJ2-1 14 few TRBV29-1 SALLGAGGPSDEQF
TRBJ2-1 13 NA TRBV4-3 ASSQSGTGTNEQF
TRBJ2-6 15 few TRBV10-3 AITPLAGDSGANVLT
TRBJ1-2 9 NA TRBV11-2 ASSSEGGPR
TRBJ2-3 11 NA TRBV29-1 SVGGRRQDTQY
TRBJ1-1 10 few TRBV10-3 AIGDRDTEAF
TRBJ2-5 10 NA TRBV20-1 SASVGAETQY
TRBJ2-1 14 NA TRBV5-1 ASSKTGTSGYNEQF
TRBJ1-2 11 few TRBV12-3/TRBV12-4 ASRLGHNYGYT
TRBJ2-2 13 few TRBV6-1 ASSPRTSGTGELF
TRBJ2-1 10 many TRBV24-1 ATSDSKNEQF
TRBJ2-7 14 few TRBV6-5 ASSFARNRPPYEQY
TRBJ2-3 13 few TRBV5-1 ASSLQGARTDTQY
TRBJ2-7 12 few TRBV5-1 ASSFPSDGYEQY
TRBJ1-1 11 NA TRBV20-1 SARDLTGSEAF